These 28 T cell receptor beta chains came from one sample sequenced in a study of cytomegalovirus exposure and HLA in healthy donors. TCRdb's copy holds only in-frame clones and misses some; the assay was immunoSEQ multiplex PCR. The table has approximately 140,000 clones, less than 90% seen once. What was sequenced was PBMCs. The receptors shown here come from a man younger than 30 in good health and CMV-seronegative.

The chain employs TRBV7-9 and TRBJ1-1, with a tentative D call TRBD1 (5 bases). V was pared by 6 bases and J by 1 base, with 12 bases between. The CDR3 length is 14 residues. From germline, CDR1 is SEHNR and CDR2 FQNEAQ (reference sequence). DNA of the CDR3: TGTGCCAGCAGTTTGAACCAGGGGAACACTGAAGCTTTCTTT. This codes for CASSLNQGNTEAFF.

This rearrangement joins TRBV2 to TRBJ2-7, with D maybe TRBD1 (5 bases). The CDR3 is made up of 15 amino acids. V lost 8 bases and J 7 bases, leaving 24 bases between the germline ends. Germline CDR1 reads SNHLY; CDR2 reads FYNNEI. The CDR3 reads CASLGNQGLEGEQYF. CDR3 in DNA: TGTGCCAGCTTAGGGAACCAGGGCCTGGAAGGGGAGCAGTACTTC.

This sequence joins TRBV18 and TRBJ1-3, with a weak D call TRBD1 (6 bases). Trimming left V 6 bases short and J 0 bases short, with 12 bases between. Germline CDR1 KGHSH, CDR2 LQKENI. The CDR3 length is 15 residues. CDR3 residues: CASSPDRTSGNTIYF. DNA of the CDR3: TGTGCCAGCTCCCCTGACAGGACCTCTGGAAACACCATATATTTT.

The CDR3: CASSLAETGLLHNEQFF. The CDR3 coding sequence is TGTGCCAGCAGCTTAGCGGAGACAGGGCTACTACACAATGAGCAGTTCTTC. This sequence joins TRBV7-6 and TRBJ2-1; 7 bases are shared with TRBD1. The V segment lost 0 bases and the J segment 5 bases; nucleotides outside the gene matches: 10. CDR3 size: 17 residues. Germline CDR1 is SGHVS and CDR2 is FNYEAQ.

The chain uses TRBV28 and TRBJ2-1; D is perhaps TRBD1 (5 bases). This CDR3 is 12 amino acids long. Trimming took off 4 bases at V and 7 bases at J, with 8 bases between the two ends. From germline, CDR1 is MDHEN and CDR2 SYDVKM. The DNA of the CDR3 is TGTGCCAGCAGTTCCCAGGGAAATGAGCAGTTCTTC. Translation gives CASSSQGNEQFF.

The chain recombines TRBV19 with TRBJ1-1, with TRBD1 matching over 8 bases. CDR3 length: 14 amino acids. Looked up from germline, CDR1 is LNHDA and CDR2 is SQIVND (reference sequence). V was clipped by 7 bases and J by 0 bases; unmatched bases: 4. This CDR3 reads CASIETGVNTEAFF. In nucleotides, the CDR3 is TGTGCCAGTATCGAGACAGGGGTGAACACTGAAGCTTTCTTT.

This chain uses TRBV7-6 with TRBJ2-7; 7 nucleotides align to TRBD2. The CDR3 length is 16 residues. The germline CDR1 and CDR2 sequences are SGHVS and FNYEAQ. J lost 0 bases, V lost 1 base, and 6 bases had no gene match. The CDR3 coding sequence is TGTGCCAGCAGCTTAGGGGGGGGAAGGGGCTCCTACGAGCAGTACTTC. It specifies CASSLGGGRGSYEQYF.

The genes are TRBV18 and TRBJ1-1; tentative D call: TRBD1 (6 bases). Per the germline V gene, CDR1 is KGHSH and CDR2 is LQKENI. The CDR3 has 15 residues. Between the trimmed V and J ends, which lost 4 bases and 6 bases, there was a span of 18 bases. The CDR3 here is CASSRMDSMTAEAFF. In nucleotides, the CDR3 is TGTGCCAGCTCACGAATGGACAGTATGACCGCTGAAGCTTTCTTT.

The table lists this clone with a few counts. V and J are TRBV19 and TRBJ2-4; D gene uncertain. Trimming removed 9 bases at V and 8 bases at J, with 8 bases between. The CDR3 runs to 10 residues. Germline V gene sequence: CDR1 LNHDA, CDR2 SQIVND (reference sequence). The CDR3 sequence: CASLGHIQYF. As DNA, the CDR3 is TGTGCCAGCCTAGGCCACATTCAGTACTTC.

V and J are TRBV28 and TRBJ2-7; D might be TRBD1 (5 bases). The CDR3 sequence is 15 residues long. Germline CDR1 and CDR2: MDHEN and SYDVKM. Trimming took off 7 bases at V and 0 bases at J, with 16 bases between the two ends. CDR3: CASIRSRAISYEQYF. The CDR3 DNA is TGTGCCAGCATCCGCTCCAGGGCGATCTCCTACGAGCAGTACTTC.

V and J are TRBV19 and TRBJ1-2, with D tentatively TRBD1 (6 bases). The CDR3 runs 15 residues. Germline CDR1 and CDR2: LNHDA and SQIVND (reference sequence). V was clipped by 3 bases and J by 1 base, with 12 bases between them. CDR3 DNA sequence: TGTGCCAGTAGTATGCCAGCAGGGGTTAACTATGGCTACACCTTC. This encodes CASSMPAGVNYGYTF.

The chain is built from TRBV25-1 and TRBJ2-3; the D is unclear. This CDR3 spans 13 amino acids. The V and J ends lost 11 bases and 2 bases respectively, with 14 bases between them. Germline V gives CDR1 MGHDK, CDR2 SYGVNS. CDR3 loop: CAYSTPPTDTQYF. The DNA of the CDR3 is TGTGCCTACTCCACCCCTCCCACAGATACGCAGTATTTT. The whole variable domain, remainder taken from reference TRBV25-1 and TRBJ2-3, is EADIYQTPRYLVIGTGKKITLECSQTMGHDKMYWYQQDPGMELHLIHYSYGVNSTEKGDLSSESTVSRIRTEHFPLTLESARPSHTSQYLCAYSTPPTDTQYFGPGTRLTVL.

This clone came up once. The rearrangement links TRBV7-9 to TRBJ2-1; D is perhaps TRBD2 (5 bases). The CDR3 sequence is 12 residues long. Trimming cost V 3 bases and J 8 bases, with 8 bases left between them. Germline-derived CDR1 and CDR2 are SEHNR and FQNEAQ (reference sequence). Here the CDR3 DNA reads TGTGCCAGCAGCTTTCTTAGCGATGAGCAGTTCTTC. Its translation: CASSFLSDEQFF.

This chain links TRBV27 with TRBJ2-6; D gene uncertain. The CDR3 spans 16 residues. V lost 2 bases, J lost 1 base, and 9 bases lay in between. Germline V gene sequence: CDR1 MNHEY, CDR2 SMNVEV (reference sequence). CDR3 region: CASSLQAISGANVLTF. For the CDR3, the DNA is TGTGCCAGCAGTTTACAGGCAATATCTGGGGCCAACGTCCTGACTTTC.

The CDR3 protein is CASSYKPGANVLTF. The CDR3 DNA reads as TGTGCCAGCAGTTACAAGCCTGGGGCCAACGTCCTGACTTTC. The J gene is TRBJ2-6, the V gene TRBV6-5; D remains ambiguous. Trimming pared 2 bases from V and 2 bases from J, leaving 4 bases between. CDR1 and CDR2 from the germline V gene are MNHEY and SVGAGI. The CDR3 sequence is 14 residues long.

The CDR3 DNA reads as TGCAGCGCCCCTTTGCCCAGTCGGAGTGAGCAGTTCTTC. It codes for CSAPLPSRSEQFF. The chain combines TRBV29-1 with TRBJ2-1; D ambiguous. Trimming cost V 7 bases and J 9 bases, with 19 bases left between them. The length of the CDR3 is 13 residues. The germline gives CDR1 SQVTM, CDR2 ANQGSEA.

This CDR3 reads CAWSALDRAGSYTF. The CDR3 coding sequence is TGTGCCTGGAGTGCGTTGGACAGGGCTGGGAGCTACACCTTC. The J gene is TRBJ1-2, the V gene TRBV30, with TRBD1 matching 8 bases. V shed 1 base and J 9 bases; nucleotides not matched to a gene: 10. Germline values: CDR1 GTSNPN, CDR2 SVGIG (reference sequence). CDR3 length: 14 residues. The complete variable domain, with remaining parts taken from reference TRBV30 and TRBJ1-2, reads SQTIHQWPATLVQPVGSPLSLECTVEGTSNPNLYWYRQAAGRGLQLLFYSVGIGQISSEVPQNLSASRPQDRQFILSSKKLLLSDSGFYLCAWSALDRAGSYTFGSGTRLTVV.

The gene calls are TRBV4-1 and TRBJ2-7; 7 bases agree with TRBD1. This CDR3 has 16 amino acids. After removal of 1 base from V and 0 bases from J, the junction contained 6 bases not matched to a gene. Germline V gene sequence: CDR1 MGHRA, CDR2 YSYEKL. The CDR3 is CASSQVGGQSSYEQYF. In nucleotides, the CDR3 is TGCGCCAGCAGCCAAGTAGGGGGACAGAGCTCCTACGAGCAGTACTTC.

V and J are TRBV6-4 and TRBJ2-3; 7 nucleotides line up with TRBD2. There are 16 residues in the CDR3. With 0 bases clipped from V and 11 bases from J, the junction kept 14 bases outside the gene matches. Germline CDR1 and CDR2: MRHNA and SNTAGT. The CDR3 is CASSDSGGRGRSLQYF. As DNA, the CDR3 is TGTGCCAGCAGTGACTCGGGCGGGAGAGGAAGGAGTTTGCAGTATTTT.

The sample holds one count of this clone. The gene calls are TRBV11-2 and TRBJ2-7; perhaps TRBD2 as D (5 bases). Looked up from germline, CDR1 is SGHAT and CDR2 is FQNNGV. This CDR3 region has 14 residues. Trimming cost V 5 bases and J 2 bases, with 13 bases left between them. In DNA, the CDR3 is TGTGCCAGCAGCCCCCGAGGGATTACCTACGAGCAGTACTTC. As protein: CASSPRGITYEQYF.

The V and J genes are TRBV28 and TRBJ1-1; D is possibly TRBD1 (6 bases). Germline V CDR1 and CDR2: MDHEN, SYDVKM. The CDR3 extends over 15 amino acids. V shed 3 bases and J shed 0 bases, with 11 bases lying between them. This CDR3 is CASSLPGDMNTEAFF. As DNA, the CDR3 is TGTGCCAGCAGTTTGCCAGGGGATATGAACACTGAAGCTTTCTTT.

This clone was detected a few times. This chain links TRBV20-1 with TRBJ1-2; a possible D gene is TRBD1 (5 bases). The length of the CDR3 is 11 residues. Trimming removed 5 bases at V and 10 bases at J, with 14 bases between. The germline V gene encodes CDR1 DFQATT and CDR2 SNEGSKA (reference sequence). CDR3 residues: CSAGGAGDYTF. CDR3 DNA: TGCAGTGCTGGTGGGGCAGGCGACTACACCTTC.

This chain links TRBV29-1 with TRBJ2-2; the D gene is possibly TRBD1 (7 bases). CDR3 length: 14 residues. Trimming took 6 bases from V and 5 from J, leaving 16 bases between them. Germline V gene lookup returns CDR1 SQVTM and CDR2 ANQGSEA. The CDR3 sequence: CSVDKTGRTGELFF. The CDR3 DNA follows: TGCAGCGTAGATAAGACAGGGAGGACCGGGGAGCTGTTTTTT.

V gene TRBV5-1 combines with J gene TRBJ2-5, with 7 positions matching TRBD1. From germline, CDR1 is SGHRS and CDR2 YFSETQ. Trimming removed 4 bases from V and 1 base from J; junction bases left unmatched: 7. The CDR3 contains 15 residues. The CDR3 sequence is CASSPRTGFQETQYF. CDR3 nucleotides: TGCGCCAGCAGCCCTCGGACAGGCTTCCAAGAGACCCAGTACTTC.

The V call is TRBV19, the J call TRBJ2-7; 10 bases agree with TRBD1. CDR1 is LNHDA, CDR2 SQIVND, per germline (reference sequence). This CDR3 region has 14 residues. V trimming: 8 bases; J trimming: 1 base; junction bases outside the gene matches: 5. CDR3 sequence reads: CASAPGQGSYEQYF. DNA of the CDR3: TGTGCCAGTGCACCGGGACAGGGGTCCTACGAGCAGTACTTC.

This clone was recorded a few times. CDR3 loop: CASSADRSRNTIYF. CDR3 nucleotide sequence: TGTGCCAGCAGCGCGGACAGGAGCCGAAACACCATATATTTT. The gene calls are TRBV27 and TRBJ1-3; 7 bases agree with TRBD1. Unmatched junction bases numbered 7, after V lost 6 bases and J lost 5 bases. The CDR3 sequence is 14 residues long. Germline-derived CDR1 and CDR2 are MNHEY and SMNVEV (reference sequence).

The chain joins TRBV6-5 to TRBJ2-3; possible D gene TRBD2, 6 bases. This CDR3 contains 15 residues. Germline CDR1 MNHEY, CDR2 SVGAGI. The V end lost 7 bases, the J end lost 0 bases, and 14 bases lay between the germline ends. This CDR3 reads CASNRASASTDTQYF. The CDR3 DNA reads TGTGCCAGCAACCGAGCTAGCGCGAGCACAGATACGCAGTATTTT.

In this sample, this clone turned up once. The V gene is TRBV9, the J gene TRBJ1-1, with D possibly matching TRBD1 (6 bases). Germline CDR1 reads SGDLS; CDR2 reads YYNGEE. Trimming removed 4 bases from V and 7 bases from J, with 14 bases in between. The length of the CDR3 is 13 residues. The CDR3 DNA reads as TGTGCCAGCAGCTCCAGGGGATCGAATGAAGCTTTCTTT. Its translation: CASSSRGSNEAFF.